Each of the 24 T cell receptor beta chains below was sequenced from the same sample in a study of shared clonotypes between healthy human individuals. The protocol was immunoSEQ multiplex PCR, while the TCRdb copy is restricted to in-frame clones and leaves out a portion. This sample yields 450,000 to 500,000 clones, of which roughly 80% are seen a single time; 9.5% to 15% belongs to the top ten. Sequencing input: PBMCs. These TCRs come from a woman aged 40 to 50 in good health. Some clones in this sample may be carry-over from other donors' samples.

The rearrangement links TRBV5-1 to TRBJ2-5; 8 nucleotides agree with TRBD1. J gave up 4 bases and V 4 bases, and 9 bases lay outside the gene matches. Germline CDR1 is SGHRS and CDR2 is YFSETQ. The CDR3 length is 15 residues. CDR3 loop: CASSPTTGGGETQYF. Here the CDR3 DNA reads TGCGCCAGCAGCCCCACCACAGGGGGAGGAGAGACCCAGTACTTC.

This chain links TRBV2 with TRBJ2-3; the D is unclear. The CDR3 extends over 11 amino acids. From germline, CDR1 is SNHLY and CDR2 FYNNEI. The ends were cut back, 8 bases at V and 7 bases at J, with 10 bases in the middle. The CDR3 nucleotides are TGTGCCAGCGGTACAATATATACGCAGTATTTT. Amino acids: CASGTIYTQYF.

The chain couples TRBV10-3 to TRBJ2-1; D unresolved. The CDR3 runs to 14 residues. V was pared by 0 bases and J by 5 bases, with 8 bases between. In germline, CDR1 is ENHRY, CDR2 SYGVKD. DNA of the CDR3: TGTGCCATCAGTGAGTCGAATAAGAACAATGAGCAGTTCTTC. It specifies CAISESNKNNEQFF.

V is TRBV10-3 and J is TRBJ2-3; 7 nucleotides match TRBD2. Germline CDR1 and CDR2: ENHRY and SYGVKD. The CDR3 is 15 residues long. The trim removed 3 bases at V and 3 bases at J, leaving 6 bases unmatched. The CDR3 sequence is CAISDLGGGTDTQYF. CDR3 in DNA: TGTGCCATCAGTGATCTGGGGGGAGGGACAGATACGCAGTATTTT.

The CDR3 bases are TGTGCCAGCAGCCAACAGGGAGAAGGGTTAGGCTACACCTTC. Protein sequence: CASSQQGEGLGYTF. The chain employs TRBV7-2 and TRBJ1-2, with a possible D match to TRBD1 (6 bases). Trimming took off 5 bases at V and 8 bases at J, with 18 bases between the two ends. Germline loops: CDR1 SGHTA, CDR2 FQGNSA. CDR3 length: 14 residues.

The chain carries TRBV28 and TRBJ2-2, with D maybe TRBD2 (6 bases). V lost 10 bases, J lost 3 bases, and 18 bases lay in between. The V gene's germline CDR1 is MDHEN and CDR2 SYDVKM. This CDR3 comprises 15 residues. The CDR3 bases are TGTGCCACCCGACTGATGGGCGGGGACACCGGGGAGCTGTTTTTT. Translating gives CATRLMGGDTGELFF.

This clone was seen a single time. The rearrangement uses TRBV5-1 and TRBJ2-7; a weak D match, TRBD2 (6 bases). Deletions cut 0 bases from V and 7 bases from J, with 17 bases between. Germline V gene data show CDR1 as SGHRS and CDR2 as YFSETQ. This CDR3 has 15 amino acids. CDR3: CASSLVGTSPEEQYF. In DNA, the CDR3 is TGCGCCAGCAGCTTGGTTGGGACTTCCCCCGAGGAGCAGTACTTC.

This clone has a single count. This rearrangement joins TRBV4-1 to TRBJ2-7, with D unclear. Deletions cut 0 bases from V and 5 bases from J, with 14 bases between. CDR1 and CDR2 from the germline V gene are MGHRA and YSYEKL. The CDR3 totals 15 residues. CDR3 in amino acids: CASSQEYSSPNEQYF. CDR3 DNA sequence: TGCGCCAGCAGCCAAGAGTATTCCAGCCCCAACGAGCAGTACTTC.

The J gene is TRBJ2-2, the V gene TRBV4-1; tentatively, D is TRBD1 (5 bases). Trimming took off 5 bases at V and 4 bases at J, with 14 bases between the two ends. CDR1 and CDR2 from the germline V gene are MGHRA and YSYEKL. The CDR3 runs to 15 residues. The CDR3 protein is CASSFRTGSTGELFF. For the CDR3, the DNA is TGCGCCAGCAGCTTCCGCACAGGTAGCACCGGGGAGCTGTTTTTT.

V gene TRBV9 combines with J gene TRBJ2-2, with 7 nucleotides matching TRBD2. The V and J ends lost 4 bases and 6 bases, in that order; junction bases with no gene match: 0. CDR3 length: 12 residues. The germline CDR1 and CDR2 sequences are SGDLS and YYNGEE. This CDR3 is CASSRGAGELFF. The CDR3 DNA reads TGTGCCAGCAGCCGGGGGGCCGGGGAGCTGTTTTTT. The full variable domain, rest sourced from reference TRBV9 and TRBJ2-2, is DSGVTQTPKHLITATGQRVTLRCSPRSGDLSVYWYQQSLDQGLQFLIQYYNGEERAKGNILERFSAQQFPDLHSELNLSSLELGDSALYFCASSRGAGELFFGEGSRLTVL.

This clone was observed once. The chain employs TRBV20-1 and TRBJ2-7, with TRBD2 as a possible D gene (5 bases). This CDR3 has 11 amino acids. In germline, CDR1 is DFQATT, CDR2 SNEGSKA (reference sequence). V was shortened by 5 bases and J by 3 bases, with 8 bases between the two germline ends. The CDR3 spells CSAGRDYEQYF. For the CDR3, the DNA is TGCAGTGCTGGGAGAGACTACGAGCAGTACTTC.

V is TRBV9 and J is TRBJ1-1, with D possibly being TRBD1 (5 bases). The CDR3 consists of 14 residues. Germline assignment: CDR1 SGDLS and CDR2 YYNGEE. Trimming removed 4 bases at V and 4 bases at J, with 14 bases between. CDR3 sequence (DNA): TGTGCCAGCAGCATTTCCGGGGGTGGCACTGAAGCTTTCTTT. The encoded protein is CASSISGGGTEAFF.

The chain joins TRBV28 to TRBJ2-7; D is ambiguous. This CDR3 contains 14 residues. V was pared by 7 bases and J by 2 bases, with 15 bases between. Germline V gene sequence: CDR1 MDHEN, CDR2 SYDVKM. CDR3 sequence (DNA): TGTGCCAGCACACTTGAAAGACGCACCTACGAGCAGTACTTC. Translating it yields CASTLERRTYEQYF.

This chain joins TRBV5-1 and TRBJ1-4, with a possible D match to TRBD1 (5 bases). CDR1 and CDR2 (germline): SGHRS, YFSETQ. The V end lost 7 bases, the J end lost 6 bases, and 16 bases lay between the germline ends. The CDR3 is 14 residues long. CDR3 bases: TGCGCCAGCTCTTCGGGGGAGACGGATGAAAAACTGTTTTTT. It encodes CASSSGETDEKLFF. Complete variable domain (other parts from reference TRBV5-1 and TRBJ1-4): KAGVTQTPRYLIKTRGQQVTLSCSPISGHRSVSWYQQTPGQGLQFLFEYFSETQRNKGNFPGRFSGRQFSNSRSEMNVSTLELGDSALYLCASSSGETDEKLFFGSGTQLSVL.

As for this clone: A far larger clone is off by one base, so a read error is likely. DNA for the CDR3: TGTGCCAGCAGTTTAGCACTAGCCAGCGGGAAGCTGTTTTTT. Residues: CASSLALASGKLFF. V gene TRBV28 combines with J gene TRBJ2-2; 7 bases fit TRBD2. Germline V gene sequence: CDR1 MDHEN, CDR2 SYDVKM. CDR3 length: 14 residues.

This chain connects TRBV7-8 to TRBJ1-1; D unresolved. CDR1 and CDR2 (germline): SGHVS, FQNEAQ. Between the trimmed V and J ends, which lost 4 bases and 3 bases, there was a span of 18 bases. The CDR3 runs 16 residues. As DNA, the CDR3 is TGTGCCAGCAGCTCCCCTGAGTGGATTCGGGACACTGAAGCTTTCTTT. Translating gives CASSSPEWIRDTEAFF.

The rearrangement uses TRBV19 and TRBJ2-1; tentatively, D is TRBD1 (6 bases). V was trimmed by 4 bases and J by 0 bases, leaving 13 bases between them. The CDR3 is made up of 16 amino acids. Germline V gives CDR1 LNHDA, CDR2 SQIVND (reference sequence). The CDR3 nucleotides are TGTGCCAGTAGTAGGGGGCCCGGACCCTCCTACAATGAGCAGTTCTTC. Its translation: CASSRGPGPSYNEQFF.

This sequence joins TRBV6-1 and TRBJ2-7; 9 nucleotides line up with TRBD2. This CDR3 has 15 residues. Germline V gene data show CDR1 as MNHNS and CDR2 as SASEGT. Trimming removed 4 bases from V and 5 bases from J; junction bases left unmatched: 9. This CDR3 reads CASSASTGTSNEQYF. DNA of the CDR3: TGTGCCAGCAGTGCCTCGACCGGGACTAGCAACGAGCAGTACTTC.

At least ten counts were recorded for this clone. Other nucleotide sequences from this sample produce the same CDR3. The V and J genes are TRBV7-8 and TRBJ1-1, with 7 bases aligning to TRBD1. In germline, CDR1 is SGHVS, CDR2 FQNEAQ. V was clipped by 4 bases and J by 1 base; unmatched bases: 9. This CDR3 has 16 amino acids. The CDR3 bases are TGTGCCAGCAGCTACTTCGGGACAGACCAGAACACTGAAGCTTTCTTT. This translates into CASSYFGTDQNTEAFF.

Only one count was recorded for this clone. V is TRBV5-4 and J is TRBJ2-2, with a weak D call TRBD1 (6 bases). V lost 4 bases, J lost 1 base, and 8 bases lay in between. The germline CDR1 and CDR2 sequences are SGHNT and YYREEE (reference sequence). This CDR3 spans 14 amino acids. CDR3 region: CASSGDMNTGELFF. In nucleotides, the CDR3 is TGTGCCAGCAGCGGGGACATGAACACCGGGGAGCTGTTTTTT.

This chain uses TRBV19 with TRBJ1-1, with 7 bases aligning to TRBD1. CDR1 and CDR2 (germline): LNHDA, SQIVND (reference sequence). V was clipped by 8 bases and J by 1 base; unmatched bases: 10. The CDR3 loop spans 15 amino acids. This chain's CDR3 is CASQGGTSGNTEAFF. CDR3 bases: TGTGCCAGTCAGGGGGGAACCTCTGGGAACACTGAAGCTTTCTTT.

Remarks on this clone: A far larger clone differs by one base, so this is likely a read error. Within the sample, other DNA sequences also encode this same CDR3. V is TRBV6-6 and J is TRBJ1-1; no clear D. This CDR3 is 12 amino acids long. The V end was cut by 6 bases, the J end by 14 bases, with 19 bases between. Germline assignment: CDR1 MNHNY and CDR2 SVGAGI (reference sequence). CDR3 nucleotide sequence: TGTGCCAGCAGAGCATTACCCGGCCGGGCCTTCTTT. This translates into CASRALPGRAFF.

This clone was recorded only once. This chain uses TRBV21-1 with TRBJ2-1; the table assigns TRBD1, which was not confirmed against the DNA. TRBV21-1 is given as a pseudogene. The CDR3 extends over 16 amino acids. Here the CDR3 DNA reads TGTGCCAGCAGCATGAGACAGGGTGAAGAAGTCGATGAGCAGTTCTTC. Amino acids: CASSMRQGEEVDEQFF.

V and J are TRBV18 and TRBJ1-3, with D perhaps TRBD1 (5 bases). Trimming stripped 3 bases from V and 2 bases from J, with 11 bases between. The CDR3 covers 15 residues. Germline assignment: CDR1 KGHSH and CDR2 LQKENI. This CDR3 is CASSPSQGAGNTIYF. The CDR3 DNA reads TGTGCCAGCTCACCGTCCCAGGGAGCTGGAAACACCATATATTTT.